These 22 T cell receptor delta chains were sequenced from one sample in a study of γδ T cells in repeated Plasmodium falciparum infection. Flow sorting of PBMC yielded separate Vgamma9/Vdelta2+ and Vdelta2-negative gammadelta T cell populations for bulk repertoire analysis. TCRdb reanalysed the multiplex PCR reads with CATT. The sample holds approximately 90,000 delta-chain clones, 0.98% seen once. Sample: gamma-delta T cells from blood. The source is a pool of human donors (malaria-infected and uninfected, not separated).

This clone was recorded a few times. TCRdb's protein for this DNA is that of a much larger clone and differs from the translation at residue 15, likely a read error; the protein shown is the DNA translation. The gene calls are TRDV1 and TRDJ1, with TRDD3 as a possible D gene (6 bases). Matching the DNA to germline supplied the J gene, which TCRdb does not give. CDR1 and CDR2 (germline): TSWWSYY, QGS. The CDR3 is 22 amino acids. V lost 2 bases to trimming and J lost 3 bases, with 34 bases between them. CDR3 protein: CALGETSAELPLLGCGADKLIF. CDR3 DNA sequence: TGTGCTCTTGGGGAAACGTCCGCAGAACTACCGCTACTGGGCTGTGGGGCCGATAAACTCATCTTT.

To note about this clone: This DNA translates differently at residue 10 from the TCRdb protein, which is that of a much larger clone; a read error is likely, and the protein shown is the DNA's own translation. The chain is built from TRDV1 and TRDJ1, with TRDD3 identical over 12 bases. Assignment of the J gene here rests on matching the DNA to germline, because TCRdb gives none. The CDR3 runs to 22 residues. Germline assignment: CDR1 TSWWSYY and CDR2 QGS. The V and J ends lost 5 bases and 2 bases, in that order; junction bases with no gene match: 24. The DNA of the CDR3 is TGTGCTCTTGGGACGTCGGCCTTCTCCATACTGGGGGATACATCGGGTACCGATAAACTCATCTTT. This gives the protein CALGTSAFSILGDTSGTDKLIF.

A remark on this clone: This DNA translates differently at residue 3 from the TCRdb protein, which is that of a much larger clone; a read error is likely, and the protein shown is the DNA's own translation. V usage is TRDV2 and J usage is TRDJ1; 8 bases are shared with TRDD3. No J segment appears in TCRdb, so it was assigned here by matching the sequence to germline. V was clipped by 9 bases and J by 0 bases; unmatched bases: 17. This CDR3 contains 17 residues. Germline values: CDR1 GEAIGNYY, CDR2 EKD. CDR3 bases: TGTGCCCTTACCCTGACTGGGGGTTCTCAGTACACCGATAAACTCATCTTT. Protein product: CALTLTGGSQYTDKLIF.

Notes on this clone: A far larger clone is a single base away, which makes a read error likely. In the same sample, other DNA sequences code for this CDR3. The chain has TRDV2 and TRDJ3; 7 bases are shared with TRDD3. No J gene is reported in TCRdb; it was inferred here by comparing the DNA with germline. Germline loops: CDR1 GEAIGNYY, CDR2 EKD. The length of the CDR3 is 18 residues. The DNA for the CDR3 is TGTGCCTGTGACACGGGGGATGCCCACTCCTGGGACACCCGGCAGATGTTTTTC. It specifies CACDTGDAHSWDTRQMFF.

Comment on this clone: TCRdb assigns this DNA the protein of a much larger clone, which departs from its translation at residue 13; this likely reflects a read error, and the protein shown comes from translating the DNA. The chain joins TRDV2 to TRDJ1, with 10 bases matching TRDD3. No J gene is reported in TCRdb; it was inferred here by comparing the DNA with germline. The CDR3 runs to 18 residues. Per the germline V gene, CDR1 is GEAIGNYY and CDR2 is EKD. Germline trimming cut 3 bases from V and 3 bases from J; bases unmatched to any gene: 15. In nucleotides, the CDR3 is TGTGCCTGTGACCCCTTGGGGGATACAACTATGAACGCCGATAAACTCATCTTT. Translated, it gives CACDPLGDTTMNADKLIF.

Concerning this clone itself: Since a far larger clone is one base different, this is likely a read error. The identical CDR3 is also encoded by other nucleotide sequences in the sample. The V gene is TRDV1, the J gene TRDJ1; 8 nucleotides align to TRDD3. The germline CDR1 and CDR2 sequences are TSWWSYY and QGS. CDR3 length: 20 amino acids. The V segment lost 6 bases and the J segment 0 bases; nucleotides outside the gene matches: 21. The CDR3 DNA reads TGTGCTCTTGGCCTTGAAGTCGGGTACTGGGGGTTGACCTACACCGATAAACTCATCTTT. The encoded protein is CALGLEVGYWGLTYTDKLIF.

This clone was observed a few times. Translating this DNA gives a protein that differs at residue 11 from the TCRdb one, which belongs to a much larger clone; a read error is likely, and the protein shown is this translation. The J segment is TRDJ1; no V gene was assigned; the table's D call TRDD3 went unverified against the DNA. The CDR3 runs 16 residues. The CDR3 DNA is TGTGCTCTTGGGGAAGTACCCGCCTATACCATCGATAAACTCATCTTT. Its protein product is CALGEVPAYTIDKLIF.

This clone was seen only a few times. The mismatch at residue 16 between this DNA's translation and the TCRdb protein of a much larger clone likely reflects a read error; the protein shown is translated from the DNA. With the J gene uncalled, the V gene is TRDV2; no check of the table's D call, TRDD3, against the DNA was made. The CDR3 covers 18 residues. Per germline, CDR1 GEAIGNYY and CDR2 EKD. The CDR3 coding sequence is TGTGCCTGTGACCCCTTACTGGGGGATACGCGAGACACCGATAAACCCATCTTT. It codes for CACDPLLGDTRDTDKPIF.

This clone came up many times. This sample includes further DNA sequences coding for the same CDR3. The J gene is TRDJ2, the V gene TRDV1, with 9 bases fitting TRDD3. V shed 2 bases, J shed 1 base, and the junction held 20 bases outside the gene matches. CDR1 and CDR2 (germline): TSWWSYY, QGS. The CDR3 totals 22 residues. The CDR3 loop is CALGEIWPIPVLGEDLTAQLFF. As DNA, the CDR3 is TGTGCTCTTGGGGAAATATGGCCCATTCCGGTACTGGGGGAGGATTTGACAGCACAACTCTTCTTT.

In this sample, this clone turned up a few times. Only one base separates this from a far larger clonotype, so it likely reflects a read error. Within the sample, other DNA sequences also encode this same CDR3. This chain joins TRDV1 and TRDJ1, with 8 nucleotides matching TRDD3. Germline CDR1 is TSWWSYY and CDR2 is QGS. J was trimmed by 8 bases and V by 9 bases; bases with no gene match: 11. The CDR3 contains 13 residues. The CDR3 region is CALGITGGSKLIF. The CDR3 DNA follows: TGTGCTCTCGGGATTACTGGGGGTTCAAAACTCATCTTT.

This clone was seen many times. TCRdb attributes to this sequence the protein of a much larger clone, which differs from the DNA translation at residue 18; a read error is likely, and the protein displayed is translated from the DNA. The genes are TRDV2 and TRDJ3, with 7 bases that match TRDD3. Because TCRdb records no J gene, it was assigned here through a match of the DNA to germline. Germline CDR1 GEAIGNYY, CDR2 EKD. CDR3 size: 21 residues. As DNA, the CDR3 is TGTGCCTGTGACAAGAGGAGCTGGGGGTTCCTTAAGACCTGGGACACCCGACGGATGTTTTTC. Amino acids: CACDKRSWGFLKTWDTRRMFF.

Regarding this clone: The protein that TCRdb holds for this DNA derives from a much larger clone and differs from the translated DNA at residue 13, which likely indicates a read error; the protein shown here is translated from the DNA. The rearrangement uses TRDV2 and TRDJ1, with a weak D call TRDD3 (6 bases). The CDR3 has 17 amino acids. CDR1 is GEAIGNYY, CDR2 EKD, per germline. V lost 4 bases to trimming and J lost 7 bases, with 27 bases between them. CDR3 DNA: TGTGCCTGTGATAGATTGCTGCGGGGATCGGACACCAGTAAACTCATCTTT. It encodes CACDRLLRGSDTSKLIF.

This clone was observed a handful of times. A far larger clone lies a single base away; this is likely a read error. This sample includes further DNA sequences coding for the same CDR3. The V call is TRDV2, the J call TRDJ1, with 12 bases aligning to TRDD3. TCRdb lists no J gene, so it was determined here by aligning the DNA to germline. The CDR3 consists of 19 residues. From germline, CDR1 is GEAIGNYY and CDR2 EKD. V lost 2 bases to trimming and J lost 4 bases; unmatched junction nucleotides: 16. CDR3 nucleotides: TGTGCCTGTGACAGTTTACTGGGGGATACACTCGGGAAAGGCGATAAACTCATCTTT. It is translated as CACDSLLGDTLGKGDKLIF.

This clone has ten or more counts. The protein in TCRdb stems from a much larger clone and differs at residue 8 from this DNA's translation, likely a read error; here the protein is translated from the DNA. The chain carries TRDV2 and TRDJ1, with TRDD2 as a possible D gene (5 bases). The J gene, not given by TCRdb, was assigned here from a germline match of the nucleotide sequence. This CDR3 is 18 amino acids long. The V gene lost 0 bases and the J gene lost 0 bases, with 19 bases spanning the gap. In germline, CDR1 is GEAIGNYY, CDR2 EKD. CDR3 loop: CACDTVLGGAAYTDKLIF. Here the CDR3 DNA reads TGTGCCTGTGACACCGTCCTAGGAGGGGCCGCGTACACCGATAAACTCATCTTT.

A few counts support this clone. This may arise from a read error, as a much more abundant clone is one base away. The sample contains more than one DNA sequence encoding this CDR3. CDR3: CALGETSANTGNPVSFDKLIF. CDR3 in DNA: TGTGCTCTTGGGGAAACCTCCGCCAATACTGGGAACCCCGTCTCCTTCGATAAGCTCATCTTT. The J gene is TRDJ1, the V gene TRDV1, with D maybe TRDD3 (6 bases). From germline, CDR1 is TSWWSYY and CDR2 QGS. The CDR3 consists of 21 residues.

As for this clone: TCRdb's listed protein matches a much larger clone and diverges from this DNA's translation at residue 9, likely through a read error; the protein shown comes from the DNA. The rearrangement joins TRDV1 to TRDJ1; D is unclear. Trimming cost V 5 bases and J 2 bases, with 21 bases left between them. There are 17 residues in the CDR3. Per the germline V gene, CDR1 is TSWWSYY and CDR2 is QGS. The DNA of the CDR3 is TGTGCTCTTGGGAACTACTCGGGGTGGAAACCTACCGATAAACTCATCTTT. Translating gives CALGNYSGWKPTDKLIF.

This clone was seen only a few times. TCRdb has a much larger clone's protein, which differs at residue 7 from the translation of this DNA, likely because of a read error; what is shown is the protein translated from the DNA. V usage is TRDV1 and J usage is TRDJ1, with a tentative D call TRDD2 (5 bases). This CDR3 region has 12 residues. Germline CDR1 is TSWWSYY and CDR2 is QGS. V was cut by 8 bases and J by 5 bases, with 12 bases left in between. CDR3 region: CALFSSGDKLIF. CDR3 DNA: TGTGCTCTTTTTTCCTCCGGGGATAAACTCATCTTT.

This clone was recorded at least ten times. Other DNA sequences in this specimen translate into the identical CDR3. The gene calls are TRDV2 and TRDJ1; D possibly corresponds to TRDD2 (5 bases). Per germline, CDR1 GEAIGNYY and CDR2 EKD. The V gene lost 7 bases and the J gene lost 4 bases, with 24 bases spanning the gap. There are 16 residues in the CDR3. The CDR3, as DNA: TGTGCCTGCGACCGGTTTGGCCCCTACGGGAACGATAAACTCATCTTT. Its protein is CACDRFGPYGNDKLIF.

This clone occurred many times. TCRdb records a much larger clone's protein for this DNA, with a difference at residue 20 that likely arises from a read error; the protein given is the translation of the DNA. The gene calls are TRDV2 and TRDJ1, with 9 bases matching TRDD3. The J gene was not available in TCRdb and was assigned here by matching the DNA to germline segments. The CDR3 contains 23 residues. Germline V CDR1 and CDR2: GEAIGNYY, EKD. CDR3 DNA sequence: TGTGCCTGTGACCTTCGCCATCTAGAGAATTTACTGGGGGACACACCCCGCTCCGATAGACTCATCTTT. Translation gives CACDLRHLENLLGDTPRSDRLIF.

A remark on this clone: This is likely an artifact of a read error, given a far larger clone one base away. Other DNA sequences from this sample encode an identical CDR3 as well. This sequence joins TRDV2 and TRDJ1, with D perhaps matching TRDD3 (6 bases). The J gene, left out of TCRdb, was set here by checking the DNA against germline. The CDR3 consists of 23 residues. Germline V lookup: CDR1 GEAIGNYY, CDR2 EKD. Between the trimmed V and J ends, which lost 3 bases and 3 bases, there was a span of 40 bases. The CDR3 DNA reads TGTGCCTGTGACCTTCGCCATCTAGAGAATTTACTGGGTGACACACCCCGCTCCGATAAACTCATCTTT. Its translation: CACDLRHLENLLGDTPRSDKLIF.

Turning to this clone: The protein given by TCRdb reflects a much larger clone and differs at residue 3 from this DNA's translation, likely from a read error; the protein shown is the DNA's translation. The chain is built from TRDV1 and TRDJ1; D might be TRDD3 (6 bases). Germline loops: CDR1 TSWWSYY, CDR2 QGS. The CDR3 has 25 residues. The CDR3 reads CAPGELGRLGYSSSSGGQYTDKLIF. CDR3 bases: TGTGCTCCTGGGGAACTAGGCAGGCTCGGCTACTCTAGCTCATCCGGGGGGCAGTACACCGATAAACTCATCTTT.

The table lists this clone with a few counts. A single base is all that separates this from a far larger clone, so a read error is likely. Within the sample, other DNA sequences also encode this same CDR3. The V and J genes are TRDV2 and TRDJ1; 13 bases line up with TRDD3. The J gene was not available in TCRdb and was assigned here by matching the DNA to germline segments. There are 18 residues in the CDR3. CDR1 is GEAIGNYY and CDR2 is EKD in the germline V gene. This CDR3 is CACDTGKLLGDTPDKLIF. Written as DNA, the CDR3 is TGTGCTTGTGACACCGGGAAGTTACTGGGGGATACGCCCGATAAACTCATCTTT.